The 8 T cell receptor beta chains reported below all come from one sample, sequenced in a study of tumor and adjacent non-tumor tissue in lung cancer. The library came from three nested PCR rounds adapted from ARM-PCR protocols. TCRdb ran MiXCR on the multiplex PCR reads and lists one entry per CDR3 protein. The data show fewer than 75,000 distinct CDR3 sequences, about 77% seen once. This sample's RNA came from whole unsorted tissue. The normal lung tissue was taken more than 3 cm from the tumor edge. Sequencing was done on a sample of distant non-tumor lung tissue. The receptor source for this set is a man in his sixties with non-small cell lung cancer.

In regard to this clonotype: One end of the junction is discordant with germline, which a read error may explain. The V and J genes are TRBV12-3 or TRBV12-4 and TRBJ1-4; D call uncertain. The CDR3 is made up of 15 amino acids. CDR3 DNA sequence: TGTGCCAACAGTTTTCACCAGGAACCTAATGAAAAACTGTTTTTT. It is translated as CANSFHQEPNEKLFF.

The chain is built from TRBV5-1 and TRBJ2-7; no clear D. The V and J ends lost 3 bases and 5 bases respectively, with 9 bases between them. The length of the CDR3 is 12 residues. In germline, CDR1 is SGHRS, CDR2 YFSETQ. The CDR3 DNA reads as TGCGCCAGCAGCTCTTACCCCCACGAGCAGTACTTC. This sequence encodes CASSSYPHEQYF.

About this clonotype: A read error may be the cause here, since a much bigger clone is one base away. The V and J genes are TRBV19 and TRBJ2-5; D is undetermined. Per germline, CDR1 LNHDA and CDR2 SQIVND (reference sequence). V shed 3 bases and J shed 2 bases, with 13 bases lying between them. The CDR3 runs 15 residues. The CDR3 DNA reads TGTGCCAGTAGTATGAACAGACCGCAGCAAGAGACCCAGTACTTC. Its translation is CASSMNRPQQETQYF.

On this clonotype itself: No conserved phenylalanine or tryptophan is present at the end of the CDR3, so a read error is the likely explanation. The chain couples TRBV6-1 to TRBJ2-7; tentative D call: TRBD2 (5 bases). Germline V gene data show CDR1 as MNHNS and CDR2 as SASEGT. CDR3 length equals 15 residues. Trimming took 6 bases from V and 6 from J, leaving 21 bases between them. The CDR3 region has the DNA TGTGCCAGCAGGGAGGTCCGGAATCTCGCAGCCGAGCAGTACTTA. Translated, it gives CASREVRNLAAEQYL.

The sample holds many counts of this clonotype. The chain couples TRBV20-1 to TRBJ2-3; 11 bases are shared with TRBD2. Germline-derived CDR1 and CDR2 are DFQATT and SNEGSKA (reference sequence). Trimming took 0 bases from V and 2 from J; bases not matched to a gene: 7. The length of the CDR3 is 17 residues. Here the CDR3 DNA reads TGCAGTGCTAGAGATTGGTCGACTAGCGGGGTCACAGATACGCAGTATTTT. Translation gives CSARDWSTSGVTDTQYF.

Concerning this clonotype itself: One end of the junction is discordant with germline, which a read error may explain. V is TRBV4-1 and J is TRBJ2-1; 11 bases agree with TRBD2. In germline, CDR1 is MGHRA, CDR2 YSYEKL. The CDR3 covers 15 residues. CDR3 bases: TGCGCCAGCACCCCCATAGCGGGAGGGGAGGGTGAGCACTTCTTC. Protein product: CASTPIAGGEGEHFF.

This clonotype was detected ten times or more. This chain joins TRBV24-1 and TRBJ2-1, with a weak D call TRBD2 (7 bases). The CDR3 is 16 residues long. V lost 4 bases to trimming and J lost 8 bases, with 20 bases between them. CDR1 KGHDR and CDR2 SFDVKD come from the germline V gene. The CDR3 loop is CATSDPSGRGTDEQFF. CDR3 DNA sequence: TGTGCCACCAGTGACCCTAGCGGAAGGGGGACGGATGAGCAGTTCTTC.

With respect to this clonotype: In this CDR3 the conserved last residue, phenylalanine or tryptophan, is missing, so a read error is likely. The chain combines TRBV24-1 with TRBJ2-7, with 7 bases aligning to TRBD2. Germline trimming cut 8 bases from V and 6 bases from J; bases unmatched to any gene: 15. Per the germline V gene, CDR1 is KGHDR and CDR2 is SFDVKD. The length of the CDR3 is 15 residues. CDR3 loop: CATTARGGGCTEQYL. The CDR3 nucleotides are TGTGCCACCACCGCTCGTGGCGGGGGTTGTACCGAGCAGTACTTA.